This T cell receptor beta chain was identified during a study of response to subunit inactivated influenza vaccine. Study observations and caveats: It was the authors' suggestion that each seasonal influenza vaccination recruits few new T cells.

TCRdb analysed the RT-PCR reads with MiXCR anew, one entry per CDR3 protein. This sample yields 300,000 to 350,000 distinct CDR3 sequences, of which approximately 23% are seen a single time; 9% to 12% belongs to the top ten. This clonotype was seen only a few times. No antigen is known for it. The sample consisted of PBMCs from blood, taken 21 months after vaccination. The sequence came from a man between 50 and 69 years old who received an inactivated influenza vaccine.

The DNA of the CDR3 is TGCAGTGCTAAGGCGGGCAATCAGCCCCAGCATTTT. This encodes CSAKAGNQPQHF. The rearrangement joins TRBV20-1 to TRBJ1-5; D gene unclear. CDR3 length: 12 residues. V was trimmed by 4 bases and J by 2 bases, leaving 6 bases between them. CDR1 and CDR2 (germline): DFQATT, SNEGSKA (reference sequence).